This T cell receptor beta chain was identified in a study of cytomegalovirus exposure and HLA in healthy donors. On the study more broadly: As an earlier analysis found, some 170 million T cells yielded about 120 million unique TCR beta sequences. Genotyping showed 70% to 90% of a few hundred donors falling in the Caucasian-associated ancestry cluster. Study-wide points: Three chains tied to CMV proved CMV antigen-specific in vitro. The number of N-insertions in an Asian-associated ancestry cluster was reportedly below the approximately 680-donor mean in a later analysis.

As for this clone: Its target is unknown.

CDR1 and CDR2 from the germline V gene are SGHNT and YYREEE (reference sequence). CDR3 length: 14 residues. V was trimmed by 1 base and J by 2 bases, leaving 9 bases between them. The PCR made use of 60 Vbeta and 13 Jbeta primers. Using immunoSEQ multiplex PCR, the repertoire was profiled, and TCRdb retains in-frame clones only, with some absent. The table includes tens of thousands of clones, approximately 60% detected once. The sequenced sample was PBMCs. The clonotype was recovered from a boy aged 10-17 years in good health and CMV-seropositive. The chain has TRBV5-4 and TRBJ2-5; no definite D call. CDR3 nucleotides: TGTGCCAGCAGCTTGTGGCAGGCTCAAGAGACCCAGTACTTC. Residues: CASSLWQAQETQYF.